These 26 T cell receptor beta chains originate from one sample sequenced in a study of T cell repertoires in cytomegalovirus infection. Each CDR3 protein is one row after TCRdb ran MiXCR on the reads. The sample includes approximately 770,000 distinct CDR3 sequences, almost 30% seen only once; the top ten take under 15%. These receptors' antigens are unknown. The sequencing used cultured CD8+ T cells from PBMCs, collected from culture after CMV antigen stimulation. These receptors all stem from a human donor in good health (CMV status not recorded). Some clones in this sample may be carry-over from other donors' samples.

The gene calls are TRBV25-1 and TRBJ2-5, with 8 bases identical to TRBD1. V shed 4 bases, J shed 5 bases, and the junction held 9 bases outside the gene matches. Germline CDR1 and CDR2: MGHDK and SYGVNS. The CDR3 is made up of 15 amino acids. CDR3 in DNA: TGTGCCAGCAGTGGGGACAGGCCCCGAGGGGAGACCCAGTACTTC. It codes for CASSGDRPRGETQYF.

This clonotype was seen a handful of times. The gene calls are TRBV6-5 and TRBJ1-5; no reliable D call. Germline lookup yields CDR1 MNHEY and CDR2 SVGAGI. Trimming removed 6 bases at V and 6 bases at J, with 12 bases between. This CDR3 has 13 residues. The chain's CDR3 is CASSPSLSQPQHF. CDR3 nucleotide sequence: TGTGCCAGCAGCCCTTCCCTTAGTCAGCCCCAGCATTTT.

This chain links TRBV19 with TRBJ1-2; 9 bases line up with TRBD1. CDR3 length equals 13 residues. The V gene's germline CDR1 is LNHDA and CDR2 SQIVND (reference sequence). J was trimmed by 8 bases and V by 3 bases; bases with no gene match: 4. The CDR3 loop is CASSIGTGRGYTF. The CDR3, as DNA: TGTGCCAGTAGTATCGGGACAGGGCGAGGCTACACCTTC.

The chain has TRBV5-1 and TRBJ2-3, with D uncertain. The CDR3 contains 14 residues. V lost 0 bases to trimming and J lost 4 bases, with 9 bases between them. Germline lookup yields CDR1 SGHRS and CDR2 YFSETQ. The CDR3 is CASSLDNRADTQYF. Written as DNA, the CDR3 is TGCGCCAGCAGCTTGGACAATCGGGCAGATACGCAGTATTTT.

The CDR3 DNA is TGTGCCAGCAGCTTAAACGGGGGCAGCAGTGAAGCTTTCTTT. Protein sequence: CASSLNGGSSEAFF. V usage is TRBV7-6 and J usage is TRBJ1-1, with a weak D call TRBD1 (6 bases). V was shortened by 2 bases and J by 7 bases, with 14 bases between the two germline ends. Germline V CDR1 and CDR2: SGHVS, FNYEAQ. The CDR3 spans 14 residues.

This chain links TRBV20-1 with TRBJ2-1; 9 bases are a match to TRBD2. CDR1 is DFQATT, CDR2 SNEGSKA, per germline (reference sequence). This CDR3 region has 14 residues. The J segment lost 8 bases and the V segment lost 1 base, leaving 6 bases of the junction unmatched. Here the CDR3 reads CSARGGGAPDEQFF. Written as DNA, the CDR3 is TGCAGTGCTAGAGGCGGGGGGGCTCCGGATGAGCAGTTCTTC.

A few counts support this clonotype. The chain joins TRBV7-8 to TRBJ2-6; 7 positions match TRBD1. After removal of 7 bases from V and 2 bases from J, the junction contained 17 bases not matched to a gene. The length of the CDR3 is 19 residues. In germline, CDR1 is SGHVS, CDR2 FQNEAQ. The CDR3 DNA is TGTGCCAGCATCCTCGTTGACGGGACAGCCGCTGCTGGGGCCAACGTCCTGACTTTC. It specifies CASILVDGTAAAGANVLTF.

This clonotype showed up just once. V gene TRBV2 combines with J gene TRBJ1-2, with D perhaps TRBD1 (6 bases). With 0 bases removed from V and 2 bases from J, the gap between germline ends came to 13 bases. CDR1 is SNHLY and CDR2 is FYNNEI in the germline V gene. The CDR3 spans 16 residues. The CDR3 bases are TGTGCCAGCAGTGAAGCCTTGGGGGGGGCGAACTATGGCTACACCTTC. Its translation: CASSEALGGANYGYTF.

The chain is built from TRBV4-1 and TRBJ2-1, with 7 nucleotides matching TRBD1. Germline CDR1 and CDR2: MGHRA and YSYEKL. The CDR3 has 15 residues. V was pared by 3 bases and J by 4 bases, with 6 bases of the junction left unmatched. CDR3 protein: CASSQAQTGYNEQFF. The CDR3 coding sequence is TGCGCCAGCAGCCAGGCCCAGACAGGGTACAATGAGCAGTTCTTC.

The chain is built from TRBV5-8 and TRBJ2-1, with 13 bases matching TRBD2. This CDR3 has 15 amino acids. The V gene end was trimmed by 4 bases and the J gene end by 12 bases; junction bases not matched to a gene: 10. Germline V CDR1 and CDR2: SGHTS, YDEGEE. Written as DNA, the CDR3 is TGTGCCAGCAGCACTCCGGGACTAGCGGGGCAGGGGCAGTTCTTC. Translation gives CASSTPGLAGQGQFF.

There are a few counts of this clonotype. The chain carries TRBV27 and TRBJ1-1, with unresolved D. The germline V gene encodes CDR1 MNHEY and CDR2 SMNVEV (reference sequence). The CDR3 consists of 15 residues. V was clipped by 0 bases and J by 4 bases, with 12 bases between them. This CDR3 reads CASSLSGSQATEAFF. The CDR3 DNA is TGTGCCAGCAGTTTATCGGGTTCCCAGGCCACTGAAGCTTTCTTT.

The chain has TRBV5-6 and TRBJ2-7; a weak D match, TRBD2 (5 bases). Trimming shortened V by 4 bases and J by 1 base, and 18 bases separated the two germline ends. Germline V gene data show CDR1 as SGHDT and CDR2 as YYEEEE. The CDR3 has 16 amino acids. This chain's CDR3 is CASSPYDGGESYEQYF. CDR3 coding DNA: TGTGCCAGCAGCCCGTATGATGGTGGGGAGTCCTACGAGCAGTACTTC.

This clonotype was observed a handful of times. This rearrangement joins TRBV27 to TRBJ2-7; 14 nucleotides align to TRBD2. CDR1 and CDR2 from the germline V gene are MNHEY and SMNVEV (reference sequence). V trimming: 5 bases; J trimming: 5 bases; junction bases outside the gene matches: 11. The CDR3 loop spans 17 amino acids. CDR3 coding DNA: TGTGCCAGCAGTCCCGGACTAGCGGGGGGCTTCGGCGACGAGCAGTACTTC. As protein: CASSPGLAGGFGDEQYF.

This clonotype was seen only a few times. This chain uses TRBV2 with TRBJ2-1; D may correspond to TRBD1 or TRBD2 (6 bases each). Germline loops: CDR1 SNHLY, CDR2 FYNNEI. The CDR3 extends over 16 amino acids. Trimming cost V 1 base and J 8 bases, with 18 bases left between them. In DNA form, the CDR3 reads TGTGCCAGCAGTGAAGACGACTCATCCCGGGGGCATGAGCAGTTCTTC. Translating gives CASSEDDSSRGHEQFF.

The chain combines TRBV20-1 with TRBJ2-1, with 7 nucleotides matching TRBD1. CDR1 DFQATT and CDR2 SNEGSKA come from the germline V gene (reference sequence). The CDR3 length is 16 residues. J was trimmed by 1 base and V by 0 bases; bases with no gene match: 6. CDR3 coding DNA: TGCAGTGCTAGAGATCGGCAGGGGGTTTCCTACAATGAGCAGTTCTTC. It encodes CSARDRQGVSYNEQFF.

The V call is TRBV27, the J call TRBJ2-1; D remains unclear. With 2 bases removed from V and 9 bases from J, the gap between germline ends came to 8 bases. The CDR3 length is 12 residues. Per germline, CDR1 MNHEY and CDR2 SMNVEV (reference sequence). The CDR3 nucleotides are TGTGCCAGCAGTTTAATGGGCCTTGAGCAGTTCTTC. Residues: CASSLMGLEQFF.

The CDR3 spells CASSQGYGAEDTQYF. CDR3 nucleotide sequence: TGCGCCAGCAGCCAAGGCTATGGGGCCGAAGATACGCAGTATTTT. This chain links TRBV4-1 with TRBJ2-3; a possible D gene is TRBD1 (5 bases). CDR1 MGHRA and CDR2 YSYEKL come from the germline V gene. V was shortened by 1 base and J by 5 bases, with 13 bases between the two germline ends. The length of the CDR3 is 15 residues.

This clonotype was counted a few times. The chain joins TRBV6-1 to TRBJ2-2; tentatively, D is TRBD2 (6 bases). The CDR3 has 15 amino acids. V lost 5 bases and J lost 2, with 12 bases in between. Germline assignment: CDR1 MNHNS and CDR2 SASEGT. As DNA, the CDR3 is TGTGCCAGCAGTTGGGAGGAGGCAAACACCGGGGAGCTGTTTTTT. It is translated as CASSWEEANTGELFF.

This clonotype was observed a few times. In DNA form, the CDR3 reads TGTGCCAGCAGGGGGGCCACCGGGGAGCTGTTTTTT. Translating it yields CASRGATGELFF. This rearrangement joins TRBV7-2 to TRBJ2-2; tentative D call: TRBD1 (6 bases). Trimming cost V 6 bases and J 4 bases, with 6 bases left between them. CDR3 length equals 12 residues. Germline V CDR1 and CDR2: SGHTA, FQGNSA.

The chain is built from TRBV29-1 and TRBJ2-3; no definite D call. This CDR3 comprises 14 residues. The germline V gene has CDR1 SQVTM and CDR2 ANQGSEA. V was trimmed by 1 base and J by 1 base, leaving 9 bases between them. DNA for the CDR3: TGCAGCGTTGAAGGGCTTACAGGCACAGATACGCAGTATTTT. Its translation is CSVEGLTGTDTQYF.

This chain connects TRBV7-9 to TRBJ2-3; D perhaps matches TRBD2 (6 bases). Germline CDR1 and CDR2: SEHNR and FQNEAQ (reference sequence). V lost 5 bases, J lost 11 bases, and 14 bases lay in between. CDR3 length equals 12 residues. DNA for the CDR3: TGTGCCAGCAGCGATCGACTAGAAAGGCAGTATTTT. This codes for CASSDRLERQYF.

This clonotype was observed a few times. V gene TRBV7-9 combines with J gene TRBJ1-4, with D possibly being TRBD1 (5 bases). V lost 5 bases to trimming and J lost 8 bases, with 18 bases between them. This CDR3 region has 15 residues. Germline values: CDR1 SEHNR, CDR2 FQNEAQ (reference sequence). The CDR3 loop reads CASSPYWDGMEKLFF. The CDR3 coding sequence is TGTGCCAGCAGCCCTTACTGGGACGGAATGGAAAAACTGTTTTTT.

There are many counts of this clonotype. This chain joins TRBV20-1 and TRBJ1-6; D gene uncertain. This CDR3 spans 16 amino acids. Germline V gene lookup returns CDR1 DFQATT and CDR2 SNEGSKA (reference sequence). With 0 bases removed from V and 4 bases from J, the gap between germline ends came to 13 bases. For the CDR3, the DNA is TGCAGTGCTAGAGACACGCGAAGGGTGTATAATTCACCCCTCCACTTT. It codes for CSARDTRRVYNSPLHF.

The chain has TRBV10-1 and TRBJ2-1; 10 positions match TRBD2. Germline values: CDR1 WNHNN, CDR2 SYGVQD (reference sequence). This CDR3 is built from 19 residues. Trimming removed 4 bases from V and 6 bases from J; junction bases left unmatched: 18. Here the CDR3 DNA reads TGCGCCAGCAGTGGGCCCGTAGATAGCGGGGGGTCAGTCGTCAATGAGCAGTTCTTC. Protein: CASSGPVDSGGSVVNEQFF.

The chain employs TRBV6-2 or TRBV6-3 and TRBJ2-5; D ambiguous. This CDR3 has 12 amino acids. With 2 bases removed from V and 9 bases from J, the gap between germline ends came to 10 bases. CDR1 and CDR2 from the germline V gene are MNHEY and SVGEGT. The CDR3 spells CASSYPTVAQYF. The CDR3, as DNA: TGTGCCAGCAGTTACCCCACGGTGGCCCAGTACTTC.

This clonotype was seen at least ten times. The CDR3: CASSLEGDGEKLFF. The CDR3 DNA reads as TGTGCCAGCAGCTTAGAAGGGGACGGTGAAAAACTGTTTTTT. The chain uses TRBV7-6 and TRBJ1-4, with a tentative D call TRBD1 (5 bases). V was trimmed by 1 base and J by 7 bases, leaving 10 bases between them. In germline, CDR1 is SGHVS, CDR2 FNYEAQ. This CDR3 comprises 14 residues.